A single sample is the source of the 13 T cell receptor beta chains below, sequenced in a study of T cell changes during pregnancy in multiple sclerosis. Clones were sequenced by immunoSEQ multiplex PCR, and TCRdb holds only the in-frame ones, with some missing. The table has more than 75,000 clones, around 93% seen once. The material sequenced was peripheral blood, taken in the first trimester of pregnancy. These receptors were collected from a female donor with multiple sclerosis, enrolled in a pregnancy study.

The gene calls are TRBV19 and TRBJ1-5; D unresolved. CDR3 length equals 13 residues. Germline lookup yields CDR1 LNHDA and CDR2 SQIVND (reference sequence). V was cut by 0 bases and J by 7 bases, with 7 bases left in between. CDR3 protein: CASSIDPLQPQHF. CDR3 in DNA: TGTGCCAGTAGTATAGATCCTCTGCAGCCCCAGCATTTT. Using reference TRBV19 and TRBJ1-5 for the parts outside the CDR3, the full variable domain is DGGITQSPKYLFRKEGQNVTLSCEQNLNHDAMYWYRQDPGQGLRLIYYSQIVNDFQKGDIAEGYSVSREKKESFPLTVTSAQKNPTAFYLCASSIDPLQPQHFGDGTRLSIL.

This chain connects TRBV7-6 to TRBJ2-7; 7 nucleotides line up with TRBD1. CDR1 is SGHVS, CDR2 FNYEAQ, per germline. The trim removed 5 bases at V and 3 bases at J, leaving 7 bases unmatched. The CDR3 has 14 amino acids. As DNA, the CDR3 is TGTGCCAGCAGCCCACAGGGGTCCCTCTACGAGCAGTACTTC. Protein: CASSPQGSLYEQYF.

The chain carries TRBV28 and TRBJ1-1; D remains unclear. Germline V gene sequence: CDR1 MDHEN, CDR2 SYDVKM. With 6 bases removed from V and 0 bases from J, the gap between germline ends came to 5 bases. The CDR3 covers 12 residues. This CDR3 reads CASSHMNTEAFF. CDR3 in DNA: TGTGCCAGCAGCCACATGAACACTGAAGCTTTCTTT.

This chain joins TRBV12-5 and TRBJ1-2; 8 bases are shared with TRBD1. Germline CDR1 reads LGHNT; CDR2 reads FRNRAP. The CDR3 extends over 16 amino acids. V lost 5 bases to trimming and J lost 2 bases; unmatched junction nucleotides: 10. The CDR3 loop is CASGTGQGSFNYGYTF. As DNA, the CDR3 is TGTGCTAGTGGTACCGGACAGGGCTCCTTCAACTATGGCTACACCTTC.

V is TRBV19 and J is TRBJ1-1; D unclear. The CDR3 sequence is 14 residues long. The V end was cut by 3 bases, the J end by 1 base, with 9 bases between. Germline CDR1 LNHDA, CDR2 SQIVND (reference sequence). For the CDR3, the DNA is TGTGCCAGTAGTATCCGGTCCGAGAACACTGAAGCTTTCTTT. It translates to CASSIRSENTEAFF.

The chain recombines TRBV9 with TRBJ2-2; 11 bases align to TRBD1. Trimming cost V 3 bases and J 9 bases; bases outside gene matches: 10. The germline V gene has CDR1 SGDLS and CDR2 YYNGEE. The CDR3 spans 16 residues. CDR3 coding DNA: TGTGCCAGCAGCGCAGAAGGACAGGGGGCTAGAAGGGAGCTGTTTTTT. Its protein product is CASSAEGQGARRELFF.

The CDR3 bases are TGTGCCAGCAGCCTGACAGGGTCCGATCATCAGCCCCAGCATTTT. Translation gives CASSLTGSDHQPQHF. The chain recombines TRBV11-2 with TRBJ1-5; the match to TRBD1 covers 7 bases. From germline, CDR1 is SGHAT and CDR2 FQNNGV. The V and J ends lost 5 bases and 5 bases, in that order; junction bases with no gene match: 9. The CDR3 extends over 15 amino acids.

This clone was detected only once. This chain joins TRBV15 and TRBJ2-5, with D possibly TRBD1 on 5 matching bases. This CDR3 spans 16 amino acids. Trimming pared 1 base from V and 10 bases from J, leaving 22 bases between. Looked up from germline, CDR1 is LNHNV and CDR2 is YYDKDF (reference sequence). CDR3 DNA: TGTGCCACCAGCAGAGGCGACCTTCTAGGGCAGGGTGTCCAGTACTTC. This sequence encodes CATSRGDLLGQGVQYF.

The CDR3 protein is CSVAGLKVSYEQYF. CDR3 sequence (DNA): TGCAGCGTTGCGGGGTTGAAGGTCTCCTACGAGCAGTACTTC. The chain carries TRBV29-1 and TRBJ2-7, with D tentatively TRBD2 (5 bases). CDR3 length equals 14 residues. CDR1 SQVTM and CDR2 ANQGSEA come from the germline V gene. Trimming left V 4 bases short and J 0 bases short, with 13 bases between.

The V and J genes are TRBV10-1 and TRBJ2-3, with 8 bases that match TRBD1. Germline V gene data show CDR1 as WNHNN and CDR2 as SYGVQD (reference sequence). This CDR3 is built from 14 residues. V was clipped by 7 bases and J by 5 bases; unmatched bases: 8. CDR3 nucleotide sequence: TGCGCCAGCACCGCCGACAGGGGAGGAGATACGCAGTATTTT. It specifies CASTADRGGDTQYF.

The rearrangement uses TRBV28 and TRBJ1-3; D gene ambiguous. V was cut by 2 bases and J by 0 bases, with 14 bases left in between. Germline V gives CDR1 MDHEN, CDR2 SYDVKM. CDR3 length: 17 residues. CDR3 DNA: TGTGCCAGCAGTTTAAGAGGGATCACCTCCTCTGGAAACACCATATATTTT. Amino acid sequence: CASSLRGITSSGNTIYF. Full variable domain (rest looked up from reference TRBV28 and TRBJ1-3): DVKVTQSSRYLVKRTGEKVFLECVQDMDHENMFWYRQDPGLGLRLIYFSYDVKMKEKGDIPEGYSVSREKKERFSLILESASTNQTSMYLCASSLRGITSSGNTIYFGEGSWLTVV.

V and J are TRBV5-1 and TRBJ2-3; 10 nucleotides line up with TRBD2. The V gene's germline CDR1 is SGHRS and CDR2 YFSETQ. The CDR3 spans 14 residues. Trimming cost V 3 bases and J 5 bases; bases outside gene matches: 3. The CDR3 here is CASSYLAGVDTQYF. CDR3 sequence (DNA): TGCGCCAGCAGCTACCTAGCGGGAGTAGATACGCAGTATTTT.

The chain's CDR3 is CASSLGLLTGELFF. CDR3 sequence (DNA): TGTGCCAGCAGTTTGGGACTACTCACCGGGGAGCTGTTTTTT. The chain links TRBV28 to TRBJ2-2, with 7 bases lining up with TRBD2. CDR3 length: 14 residues. CDR1 and CDR2 from the germline V gene are MDHEN and SYDVKM. The junction had 2 bases not matched to a gene; V was cut back by 3 bases and J by 4 bases.